Included here is one T cell receptor (beta chain) sequence, with context. The germline V and J ends were trimmed by 2 bases and 1 base, with 14 bases remaining between them. This CDR3 has 16 residues. The germline V gene has CDR1 LGHDT and CDR2 YNNKEL (reference sequence). The sample comes from a study of blood T cell repertoires in COVID-19. About the study: PBMCs, B-cell-depleted T cells, or T cells provided the cDNA or gDNA that made up the material.

As originally analysed: Reference gene primer amplification gave nucleated cell count estimates. Data came from immunoSEQ multiplex PCR; TCRdb stores just in-frame clones and leaves some out. The DNA was the basis for D and trimming; V, J and clone size are from that table. The top ten hold approximately 5.6% of the sample, which has approximately 150,000 clones, about 85% seen once. This TCR was sampled from a woman between 40 and 50 years old with acute COVID-19. Sequences were obtained from PBMCs or T cells enriched from blood (not recorded which). V gene TRBV3-1 (or the pseudogene TRBV3-2) combines with J gene TRBJ1-1; D unresolved. The CDR3 sequence: CASSQRGGSQNTEAFF. The CDR3 DNA follows: TGTGCCAGCAGCCAACGGGGTGGGAGTCAGAACACTGAAGCTTTCTTT.